The subject of this entry is one T cell receptor (beta chain). Germline and junction disagree at one end, which may indicate a read error. The sample originates from a study of blood T cell repertoires in COVID-19. CDR1 and CDR2 from the germline V gene are SGHRS and YFSETQ. This CDR3 has 15 amino acids. Per the original data handling: Reference gene primer amplification yielded estimated nucleated cell counts. The data were produced by immunoSEQ multiplex PCR, yet TCRdb's version contains in-frame clones alone and is incomplete. V, J and clone size derive from that table, while D and trimming were established from the DNA sequence. The sample holds about 250,000 clones; approximately 89% are singletons and the top ten take roughly 3%.

The chain carries TRBV5-1 and TRBJ1-1, with TRBD1 matching 9 bases. The sequence was obtained from a woman between 40 and 55 years old who had been exposed to COVID-19. The material sequenced was PBMCs or T cells enriched from blood (not recorded which). DNA for the CDR3: TGTGCCAGCAGCTGGTACAGACAGGGGGACACTGAAGCTTTCTTT. Its translation is CASSWYRQGDTEAFF.